The source of this T cell receptor (beta chain) is a study of T cell responses to AZD1222 COVID-19 vaccine (dated by TCRdb to the early 2020s). About the full investigation: AZD1222 recipients whose second dose came at about 4 weeks and those whose second dose came at about 12 weeks were combined into one group, since spike-specific TCR depth and breadth did not differ between the two schedules. TCR sequencing was performed for 230 to 250 trial participants, of whom around 200 were given two doses of AZD1222 and roughly 25 were given two doses of MenACWY control vaccine. Trial participants were enrolled into age subgroups of 18-55, 56-69 and 70-plus years, which contained roughly 140, 27 and 60 TCR-sequenced participants, respectively.

Of note for this clone: No cognate antigen has been identified for it. The record has no base qualities; no much larger clone is one base away.

The CDR3 regions of human TCRbeta chains were subjected to immunosequencing. Per the original workflow: TCRs in the repertoires were matched against a reference library of SARS-CoV-2-specific TCRs that had been generated with the MIRA antigen-specificity platform. Breadth was defined as the fraction of unique TCRs that were SARS-CoV-2-associated, and depth was defined as the fraction of total T cells that were SARS-CoV-2-associated. Using the MIRA data, each spike-specific TCR was mapped to the spike region that the TCR reacts to and placed in a CD4 or CD8 class. Log10-transformed breadth and depth values were compared by one-way ANOVA with Sidak's multiple comparisons tests. The source is immuneACCESS, and TCRdb retained only in-frame sequences with V and J called. Part of the clones is not carried over; for the studies checked, unresolved V genes explain less than half of this, and the remainder is unexplained. The V and J calls and clone size come from that table; D and trimming were worked out from the DNA. Here the sample has 100,000 or so clones; 87% occur a single time. 16% of the sample lies in the top ten.

Summary of the overall study and its limitations: Participants were mostly white British and included more females than males, and it was suggested by the authors that clonal diversity may have been underestimated. The 56-69-year group was small, and its depth increase did not reach significance, likely because of low power. No day 14 peak-response samples were available, so repertoires were characterized only after the peak T cell response. Reportedly, almost half of the unique spike-specific TCRs recognized epitopes lying outside the regions that are mutated in the B.1.351 and B.1.1.7 variants. Conclusions about previously exposed vaccinees were limited because only a handful of AZD1222 recipients were SARS-CoV-2 seropositive at baseline. Vaccine-associated CD4 TCRs spanned the whole spike protein, with dominant responses in regions 160-218 and 743-854. After two AZD1222 doses, spike-specific TCR breadth and depth were significantly higher than at day 0 and than in MenACWY recipients.

Its CDR3 holds 18 amino acids, cysteine through phenylalanine. Just the 54-base CDR3 DNA is kept, in frame starting at base 1. CDR1 and CDR2, per the germline V gene, are SGHTA and FQGTGA. Trimmed from V: 6 bases; trimmed from J: 0 bases; junction bases lacking a gene match: 9. The intended sense of this specimen's time point label: baseline before first vaccination. Vaccinee samples were obtained from the UK trials COV001 and COV002, which included a single-blind randomized controlled phase 2/3 trial of AZD1222 (ChAdOx1 nCoV-19) in healthy adults. For TCRbeta chain sequencing, PBMC samples were collected from trial participants at day 0 and at day 28 after the second dose.

This sequence uses TRBV7-3 and TRBJ2-2, and TRBD1 aligns with 11 junction nucleotides. The receptor was isolated from an adult in good health. Here the sequenced sample was peripheral blood, taken on day 0 of AZD1222 vaccination. The nucleotide sequence is given as TGTGCCAGCAGTTCACTTTCGGGACAGGGGGCGAACACCGGGGAGCTGTTTTTT. This encodes CASSSLSGQGANTGELFF. With the rest looked up from the reference TRBV7-3 and TRBJ2-2 genes rather than sequenced, the full variable domain is GAGVSQTPSNKVTEKGKYVELRCDPISGHTALYWYRQSLGQGPEFLIYFQGTGAADDSGLPNDRFFAVRPEGSVSTLKIQRTERGDSAVYLCASSSLSGQGANTGELFFGEGSRLTVL.